The 23 T cell receptor beta chains below all came from one sample that was sequenced in a study of cytomegalovirus exposure and HLA in healthy donors. PCR used 60 Vbeta primers and 13 Jbeta primers. The data were produced by immunoSEQ multiplex PCR, yet TCRdb's version contains in-frame clones alone and is incomplete. Among 58,000 or so clones listed, over 60% were seen once. Material: PBMCs. The receptors shown here come from a man aged 50 to 59 in good health and CMV-seropositive.

The rearrangement joins TRBV7-8 to TRBJ1-5; 7 nucleotides match TRBD1. Germline V gene sequence: CDR1 SGHVS, CDR2 FQNEAQ. Germline trimming cut 4 bases from V and 3 bases from J; bases unmatched to any gene: 3. The CDR3 is 14 amino acids. CDR3 sequence: CASSSDRLNQPQHF. DNA for the CDR3: TGTGCCAGCAGCTCGGACAGGCTCAATCAGCCCCAGCATTTT.

The chain recombines TRBV14 with TRBJ1-2; 7 bases are a match to TRBD1. The CDR3 is 13 residues long. Germline V gene data show CDR1 as SGHDN and CDR2 as FVKESK. V was pared by 1 base and J by 5 bases, with 1 base of the junction left unmatched. CDR3 region: CASSQAGGYGYTF. CDR3 sequence (DNA): TGTGCCAGCAGCCAAGCAGGGGGTTATGGCTACACCTTC. Full variable domain (remainder filled in from reference TRBV14 and TRBJ1-2): EAGVTQFPSHSVIEKGQTVTLRCDPISGHDNLYWYRRVMGKEIKFLLHFVKESKQDESGMPNNRFLAERTGGTYSTLKVQPAELEDSGVYFCASSQAGGYGYTFGSGTRLTVV.

In this sample, this clone turned up once. An end of the junction differs from the germline gene, which may be a read error. The chain couples TRBV2 to TRBJ2-7; D is uncertain. The CDR3 runs 11 residues. Germline V gene data show CDR1 as SNHLY and CDR2 as FYNNEI. CDR3 nucleotide sequence: TGTGCCAGCAGTGAACGGTACGAGCAATACTTC. Translated: CASSERYEQYF.

The chain recombines TRBV6-1 with TRBJ2-2; 8 bases match TRBD1. This CDR3 has 15 residues. In germline, CDR1 is MNHNS, CDR2 SASEGT. J gave up 5 bases and V 7 bases, and 9 bases lay outside the gene matches. Written as DNA, the CDR3 is TGTGCCAGCATGCAGACAGGGGCGTCGACCGGGGAGCTGTTTTTT. This codes for CASMQTGASTGELFF.

CDR3 sequence reads: CASSYSTGNTEAFF. CDR3 sequence (DNA): TGTGCCAGCAGTTACTCCACAGGGAACACTGAAGCTTTCTTT. This rearrangement joins TRBV6-5 to TRBJ1-1, with D maybe TRBD1 (5 bases). The CDR3 loop spans 14 amino acids. Germline assignment: CDR1 MNHEY and CDR2 SVGAGI. Between the trimmed V and J ends, which lost 0 bases and 1 base, there was a span of 6 bases.

This clone has just a few counts. This rearrangement joins TRBV27 to TRBJ2-7, with 7 positions matching TRBD2. This CDR3 has 14 amino acids. V lost 5 bases and J lost 6; bases outside the gene matches: 10. CDR1 is MNHEY, CDR2 SMNVEV, per germline (reference sequence). CDR3 amino acids: CASSRAGRSSEQYF. As DNA, the CDR3 is TGTGCCAGCAGTCGAGCGGGAAGGTCTTCCGAGCAGTACTTC.

The rearrangement links TRBV7-2 to TRBJ1-5; possibly TRBD1 for D (5 bases). This CDR3 region has 15 residues. Germline values: CDR1 SGHTA, CDR2 FQGNSA. V was pared by 4 bases and J by 4 bases, with 14 bases between. Here the CDR3 DNA reads TGTGCCAGCAGCTATCAGGGAGGTAGAAATCAGCCCCAGCATTTT. This encodes CASSYQGGRNQPQHF.

The gene calls are TRBV2 and TRBJ2-7, with 8 bases fitting TRBD2. Germline-derived CDR1 and CDR2 are SNHLY and FYNNEI. V gave up 1 base and J gave up 2 bases; unmatched junction bases: 16. This CDR3 has 19 amino acids. The CDR3 DNA is TGTGCCAGCAGTGAAGGGGTGAGACTAGCGTCCAAGTCGACCTACGAGCAGTACTTC. Amino acid sequence: CASSEGVRLASKSTYEQYF.

This clone was seen once. The V and J genes are TRBV7-9 and TRBJ1-1, with a tentative D call TRBD1 (6 bases). This CDR3 comprises 15 residues. V lost 5 bases, J lost 7 bases, and 20 bases lay in between. CDR1 and CDR2 from the germline V gene are SEHNR and FQNEAQ (reference sequence). CDR3 amino acids: CASSPPQGWGGEAFF. DNA of the CDR3: TGTGCCAGCAGCCCTCCACAGGGATGGGGTGGTGAAGCTTTCTTT. Full variable domain (missing parts from reference TRBV7-9 and TRBJ1-1): DTGVSQNPRHKITKRGQNVTFRCDPISEHNRLYWYRQTLGQGPEFLTYFQNEAQLEKSRLLSDRFSAERPKGSFSTLEIQRTEQGDSAMYLCASSPPQGWGGEAFFGQGTRLTVV.

V usage is TRBV5-1 and J usage is TRBJ1-1; maybe TRBD1 (6 bases). With 1 base removed from V and 2 bases from J, the gap between germline ends came to 9 bases. The CDR3 length is 14 residues. Germline assignment: CDR1 SGHRS and CDR2 YFSETQ. Written as DNA, the CDR3 is TGCGCCAGCAGCTTGCGGACAGAAAACACTGAAGCTTTCTTT. Its translation: CASSLRTENTEAFF.

DNA of the CDR3: TGTGCCAGCAGCTTGTTCGGGGATAGCAATCAGCCCCAGCATTTT. Its protein is CASSLFGDSNQPQHF. The chain recombines TRBV5-5 with TRBJ1-5, with D unresolved. Germline CDR1 is SGHKS and CDR2 is YYEKEE (reference sequence). This CDR3 contains 15 residues. The V end was cut by 1 base, the J end by 0 bases, with 8 bases between.

The chain is built from TRBV9 and TRBJ2-7; D is uncertain. Per germline, CDR1 SGDLS and CDR2 YYNGEE. Trimming left V 4 bases short and J 5 bases short, with 10 bases between. CDR3 length: 12 residues. The CDR3, as DNA: TGTGCCAGCAGCAAAGGAGATAACGAGCAGTACTTC. Protein sequence: CASSKGDNEQYF.

This clone has more than one count but fewer than ten. The CDR3 loop is CSASGTDEQYF. CDR3 bases: TGCAGTGCTAGCGGGACAGACGAGCAGTACTTC. The rearrangement links TRBV20-1 to TRBJ2-7; 7 bases align to TRBD1. V shed 3 bases, J shed 5 bases, and the junction held 1 base outside the gene matches. Germline lookup yields CDR1 DFQATT and CDR2 SNEGSKA (reference sequence). This CDR3 has 11 residues.

The gene calls are TRBV11-3 and TRBJ2-1; 12 positions match TRBD2. The CDR3 has 17 residues. The junction had 15 bases not matched to a gene; V was cut back by 5 bases and J by 10 bases. Germline assignment: CDR1 SGHNT and CDR2 YENEEA. This CDR3 reads CASSHRALAGGPGEQFF. As DNA, the CDR3 is TGTGCCAGCAGCCACCGGGCCCTAGCGGGAGGGCCCGGAGAGCAGTTCTTC.

The chain has TRBV7-2 and TRBJ2-7; 9 bases agree with TRBD2. The junction had 6 bases not matched to a gene; V was cut back by 6 bases and J by 0 bases. Germline lookup yields CDR1 SGHTA and CDR2 FQGNSA. The CDR3 runs to 15 residues. This CDR3 is CASSPSGASSYEQYF. The CDR3, as DNA: TGTGCCAGCAGTCCTAGCGGGGCTAGCTCCTACGAGCAGTACTTC.

V is TRBV29-1 and J is TRBJ2-3, with D tentatively TRBD2 (6 bases). This CDR3 spans 13 amino acids. V was pared by 6 bases and J by 1 base, with 11 bases between. CDR1 is SQVTM and CDR2 is ANQGSEA in the germline V gene. In DNA, the CDR3 is TGCAGCGTCAGACTAGTGGGCACAGATACGCAGTATTTT. This translates into CSVRLVGTDTQYF.

The chain has TRBV7-8 and TRBJ1-5, with D uncertain. V lost 3 bases to trimming and J lost 7 bases, with 13 bases between them. Germline values: CDR1 SGHVS, CDR2 FQNEAQ. This CDR3 region has 14 residues. CDR3 in amino acids: CASSLFQATQPQHF. In DNA, the CDR3 is TGTGCCAGCAGCTTGTTCCAGGCAACCCAGCCCCAGCATTTT.

V and J are TRBV5-1 and TRBJ1-2; D remains unclear. The germline V gene encodes CDR1 SGHRS and CDR2 YFSETQ. CDR3 length equals 11 residues. The V end was cut by 5 bases, the J end by 4 bases, with 6 bases between. CDR3 sequence reads: CASRGGYGYTF. The CDR3, as DNA: TGCGCCAGCAGGGGAGGCTATGGCTACACCTTC.

The chain recombines TRBV6-1 with TRBJ2-2; 7 nucleotides line up with TRBD1. This CDR3 has 15 residues. V trimming: 6 bases; J trimming: 6 bases; junction bases outside the gene matches: 10. The V gene's germline CDR1 is MNHNS and CDR2 SASEGT. The CDR3 DNA is TGTGCCAGCAGGGCTCAGGGGGATTCGGCCGGGGAGCTGTTTTTT. It is translated as CASRAQGDSAGELFF.

The CDR3 region is CASSQWTGSMDTQYF. As DNA, the CDR3 is TGTGCCAGCAGTCAATGGACAGGGTCGATGGATACGCAGTATTTT. The rearrangement joins TRBV27 to TRBJ2-3, with 8 bases lining up with TRBD1. This CDR3 is built from 15 residues. CDR1 is MNHEY and CDR2 is SMNVEV in the germline V gene (reference sequence). The J segment lost 6 bases and the V segment lost 5 bases, leaving 10 bases of the junction unmatched.

This clone has more than one count but fewer than ten. In this CDR3 the conserved last residue, phenylalanine or tryptophan, is missing, so a read error is likely. The V gene is TRBV2, the J gene TRBJ1-5, with D unclear. V was shortened by 8 bases and J by 5 bases, with 13 bases between the two germline ends. The CDR3 runs to 13 residues. Germline CDR1 SNHLY, CDR2 FYNNEI. CDR3 bases: TGTGCCAGCGGCGGACTCCTAGATCAGCCCCAGCATGTT. It encodes CASGGLLDQPQHV.

The chain links TRBV20-1 to TRBJ1-4; no reliable D call. Germline V gene sequence: CDR1 DFQATT, CDR2 SNEGSKA (reference sequence). Trimming took off 2 bases at V and 4 bases at J, with 2 bases between the two ends. The CDR3 contains 11 residues. The CDR3 DNA follows: TGCAGTGCTAGACTTAATGAAAAACTGTTTTTT. Amino acids: CSARLNEKLFF.

The chain recombines TRBV10-3 with TRBJ2-6, with a weak D call TRBD1 (5 bases). The V end was cut by 4 bases, the J end by 0 bases, with 10 bases between. Germline CDR1 reads ENHRY; CDR2 reads SYGVKD. This CDR3 comprises 16 residues. The CDR3 region has the DNA TGTGCCATCAGTGGTCAGACAGTCTCTGGGGCCAACGTCCTGACTTTC. Amino acids: CAISGQTVSGANVLTF.